The T cell receptor beta chain under discussion was sequenced for a study of Ad26.COV2.S vaccination and SARS-CoV-2 variants. Study findings and constraints: In vaccinated individuals, spike-specific CD8+ and CD4+ T cell responses reportedly displayed substantial breadth.

Treatment specified: around 19 received Ad26.COV2.S at low or high dose, single or two shots; roughly five received placebo; per-sample allocation not given. Sampling was performed 63 days after the first vaccine or placebo injection. Clones were sequenced by immunoSEQ multiplex PCR, and TCRdb holds only the in-frame ones, with some missing. Found here are over 350,000 clones, approximately 91% of them singletons; the top ten hold 3.5%. The germline CDR1 and CDR2 sequences are SEHNR and FQNEAQ (reference sequence). The V and J ends lost 4 bases and 2 bases respectively, with 12 bases between them. There are 15 residues in the CDR3. This clone occurred a few times. Its antigen is still unknown.

The chain recombines TRBV7-9 with TRBJ1-3; D is uncertain. The sequenced sample was peripheral blood, obtained in a trial of Ad26.COV2.S vaccine versus placebo. This clonotype originated in a person aged 18-60 years who received the Ad26.COV2.S COVID-19 vaccine or a placebo. The DNA of the CDR3 is TGTGCCAGCAGCTCAACCTACACCCCTGGAAACACCATATATTTT. It codes for CASSSTYTPGNTIYF.